The entry below describes one T cell receptor (beta chain). Its specificity is not known. The entry originates in a study of cytomegalovirus exposure and HLA in healthy donors. Study background: A subsequent analysis reported that the 95 to 150 validation repertoires were produced on the same platform that had also been used for the roughly 700 first-cohort repertoires.

Clones were read by immunoSEQ multiplex PCR, and TCRdb kept only the in-frame ones, dropping some. Seen here are 20,000 to 25,000 clones, approximately 96% observed once, and the top ten hold 10%. Broader study findings: The study flagged around 150 TCR beta chains as cytomegalovirus-associated.

The CDR3 length is 15 residues. Losses at the gene ends were 4 bases for V and 3 bases for J; bases not matched to a gene: 5. Germline V gene lookup returns CDR1 MDHEN and CDR2 SYDVKM. Material: PBMCs. This chain links TRBV28 with TRBJ2-7; 11 bases map to TRBD1. The source is a man aged 25 to 40 in good health and CMV-seropositive. CDR3 sequence: CASSSSGTGGYEQYF. The CDR3 nucleotides read TGTGCCAGCAGTTCTTCCGGGACAGGGGGCTACGAGCAGTACTTC.